This T cell receptor (beta chain) was documented in a study of siplizumab effects on memory and regulatory T cells. Trimming stripped 5 bases from V and 3 bases from J, with 15 bases between. The CDR3 contains 15 residues. Germline V gene data show CDR1 as MNHEY and CDR2 as SVGAGI. Repertoires were generated with immunoSEQ multiplex PCR, while TCRdb's copy carries only in-frame clones and drops some. This table holds over 95,000 clones, around 93% found once. V is TRBV6-5 and J is TRBJ2-3; tentative D call: TRBD1 (6 bases). The sample comprised non-Treg CD4+ T cells sorted from blood. This TCR was sampled from a human donor in good health. The CDR3 here is CASSTPGQWTDTQYF. The CDR3 bases are TGTGCCAGCAGTACCCCCGGACAGTGGACAGATACGCAGTATTTT.